The 17 T cell receptor beta chains below were found in one sample sequenced in a study of shared clonotypes between healthy human individuals. Profiling relied on immunoSEQ multiplex PCR, and the TCRdb table lists in-frame clones only, not all of them. The sample consists of hundreds of thousands of clones, roughly 96% of them appearing once. Terminally differentiated effector memory CD45RA+ cells were excluded by CCR7 positive selection of CD45RO-negative cells. Material: naive CD8+ T cells sorted from blood. These receptors came from a woman in her 30s in good health.

This rearrangement joins TRBV6-5 to TRBJ1-1, with a weak D call TRBD1 (6 bases). The V and J ends lost 7 bases and 8 bases respectively, with 20 bases between them. CDR3 length equals 14 residues. CDR1 and CDR2 (germline): MNHEY, SVGAGI. As DNA, the CDR3 is TGTGCCAGCAATCCGGCGACAGGTACCCCCGAAGCTTTCTTT. Amino acids: CASNPATGTPEAFF.

The chain is built from TRBV5-8 and TRBJ2-7; a weak D match, TRBD1 (6 bases). V dropped 0 bases and J dropped 3 bases, with 13 bases sitting between them. The CDR3 sequence is 15 residues long. From germline, CDR1 is SGHTS and CDR2 YDEGEE. The chain's CDR3 is CASSLAATGRYEQYF. The CDR3 DNA sequence: TGTGCCAGCAGCTTGGCCGCTACAGGGCGCTACGAGCAGTACTTC.

The chain links TRBV29-1 to TRBJ2-7, with D unresolved. The germline V and J ends were trimmed by 5 bases and 0 bases, with 11 bases remaining between them. This CDR3 is built from 13 residues. Germline CDR1 is SQVTM and CDR2 is ANQGSEA. The DNA of the CDR3 is TGCAGCGTTTTGGATTCCTACTCCTACGAGCAGTACTTC. Amino acids: CSVLDSYSYEQYF.

The chain is built from TRBV5-4 and TRBJ2-7; possible D gene TRBD2, 5 bases. This CDR3 is 14 amino acids long. Germline assignment: CDR1 SGHNT and CDR2 YYREEE (reference sequence). V was trimmed by 4 bases and J by 3 bases, leaving 14 bases between them. The CDR3 spells CASSEGVGLYEQYF. CDR3 sequence (DNA): TGTGCCAGCAGCGAGGGAGTCGGTCTCTACGAGCAGTACTTC. The whole variable domain, remainder taken from reference TRBV5-4 and TRBJ2-7, is ETGVTQSPTHLIKTRGQQVTLRCSSQSGHNTVSWYQQALGQGPQFIFQYYREEENGRGNFPPRFSGLQFPNYSSELNVNALELDDSALYLCASSEGVGLYEQYFGPGTRLTVT.

This chain uses TRBV6-1 with TRBJ2-7; D remains ambiguous. This CDR3 is 11 amino acids long. V was clipped by 0 bases and J by 5 bases, with 2 bases between them. Germline V gives CDR1 MNHNS, CDR2 SASEGT. In DNA, the CDR3 is TGTGCCAGCAGTGAAGCGAACGAGCAGTACTTC. It encodes CASSEANEQYF.

The chain is built from TRBV19 and TRBJ2-3; TRBD1 or TRBD2 may be the D gene (5 bases each). The germline V gene encodes CDR1 LNHDA and CDR2 SQIVND (reference sequence). The CDR3 is made up of 15 amino acids. Trimming left V 3 bases short and J 2 bases short, with 12 bases between. CDR3: CASSIWGSPTDTQYF. In DNA form, the CDR3 reads TGTGCCAGTAGTATTTGGGGGTCCCCCACAGATACGCAGTATTTT.

The rearrangement links TRBV29-1 to TRBJ2-7; TRBD1 matches 9 bases. Germline V lookup: CDR1 SQVTM, CDR2 ANQGSEA. The CDR3 has 14 amino acids. With V trimmed by 3 bases and J by 3 bases, 6 bases remained unmatched. The DNA of the CDR3 is TGCAGCGTTGACGTCGGGACAGGGAGCTACGAGCAGTACTTC. Its translation: CSVDVGTGSYEQYF.

The genes are TRBV13 and TRBJ2-3, with 8 nucleotides matching TRBD2. Looked up from germline, CDR1 is PRHDT and CDR2 is FYEKMQ (reference sequence). The CDR3 is 15 amino acids. V dropped 5 bases and J dropped 0; count of bases not matched to a gene: 4. Written as DNA, the CDR3 is TGTGCCAGCAGCAAACTAGCGGCTAGCACAGATACGCAGTATTTT. The encoded protein is CASSKLAASTDTQYF. Together with reference TRBV13 and TRBJ2-3, the CDR3 gives the full variable domain: AAGVIQSPRHLIKEKRETATLKCYPIPRHDTVYWYQQGPGQDPQFLISFYEKMQSDKGSIPDRFSAQQFSDYHSELNMSSLELGDSALYFCASSKLAASTDTQYFGPGTRLTVL.

This rearrangement joins TRBV29-1 to TRBJ1-1; unclear D gene. Deletions cut 7 bases from V and 1 base from J, with 7 bases between. This CDR3 has 11 residues. Germline V CDR1 and CDR2: SQVTM, ANQGSEA. The CDR3 DNA is TGCAGCGGCGGGTCGAACACTGAAGCTTTCTTT. Its protein product is CSGGSNTEAFF.

The chain joins TRBV27 to TRBJ2-7; D unresolved. Per the germline V gene, CDR1 is MNHEY and CDR2 is SMNVEV (reference sequence). CDR3 size: 15 residues. V gave up 5 bases and J gave up 5 bases, with 19 bases separating them. The CDR3 protein is CASSPPSRSLNEQYF. As DNA, the CDR3 is TGTGCCAGCAGTCCGCCGTCCCGGTCGTTGAACGAGCAGTACTTC.

The chain employs TRBV6-5 and TRBJ1-6, with TRBD1 matching over 7 bases. In germline, CDR1 is MNHEY, CDR2 SVGAGI. The CDR3 consists of 14 residues. The J segment lost 10 bases and the V segment lost 3 bases, leaving 6 bases of the junction unmatched. The DNA for the CDR3 is TGTGCCAGCAGTTATACAGGGGCTGGATCACCCCTCCACTTT. It encodes CASSYTGAGSPLHF.

V usage is TRBV6-5 and J usage is TRBJ1-1; D is undetermined. The CDR3 consists of 14 residues. Germline assignment: CDR1 MNHEY and CDR2 SVGAGI. Trimming shortened V by 2 bases and J by 0 bases, and 7 bases separated the two germline ends. The CDR3 DNA reads TGTGCCAGCAGTTACAACACACTGAACACTGAAGCTTTCTTT. It encodes CASSYNTLNTEAFF.

The CDR3 region has the DNA TGTGCCAGCAGTTACACCACAGGGCACACTGAAGCTTTCTTT. Translating gives CASSYTTGHTEAFF. This sequence joins TRBV6-5 and TRBJ1-1; D possibly corresponds to TRBD1 (6 bases). The germline CDR1 and CDR2 sequences are MNHEY and SVGAGI. V was pared by 2 bases and J by 3 bases, with 10 bases between. This CDR3 has 14 amino acids.

V is TRBV27 and J is TRBJ2-7, with no clear D. The CDR3 has 14 residues. V was clipped by 3 bases and J by 0 bases, with 9 bases between them. The germline V gene has CDR1 MNHEY and CDR2 SMNVEV (reference sequence). The CDR3 DNA sequence: TGTGCCAGCAGTTTCTCCCCGAGCTCCTACGAGCAGTACTTC. This translates into CASSFSPSSYEQYF.

The gene calls are TRBV2 and TRBJ2-1; D is possibly TRBD2 (5 bases). V lost 3 bases and J lost 0, with 9 bases in between. The CDR3 contains 15 residues. Germline V gene data show CDR1 as SNHLY and CDR2 as FYNNEI. The CDR3 DNA follows: TGTGCCAGCAGTGACGGGATAACCTCCTACAATGAGCAGTTCTTC. Translating gives CASSDGITSYNEQFF. Drawing the rest from reference TRBV2 and TRBJ2-1, the complete variable domain is EPEVTQTPSHQVTQMGQEVILRCVPISNHLYFYWYRQILGQKVEFLVSFYNNEISEKSEIFDDQFSVERPDGSNFTLKIRSTKLEDSAMYFCASSDGITSYNEQFFGPGTRLTVL.

This chain connects TRBV9 to TRBJ2-1, with TRBD2 as a possible D gene (6 bases). The ends were cut back, 0 bases at V and 4 bases at J, with 11 bases in the middle. Germline CDR1 and CDR2: SGDLS and YYNGEE. This CDR3 has 15 residues. The CDR3 sequence: CASSVEGDLYNEQFF. The CDR3 nucleotides are TGTGCCAGCAGCGTAGAAGGGGACTTATACAATGAGCAGTTCTTC.

V is TRBV2 and J is TRBJ1-2; 7 nucleotides line up with TRBD1. The CDR3 totals 14 residues. With 7 bases clipped from V and 3 bases from J, the junction kept 8 bases outside the gene matches. Per germline, CDR1 SNHLY and CDR2 FYNNEI. The CDR3, as DNA: TGTGCCAGCAAAGACAGGGTCCTTGACTATGGCTACACCTTC. As protein: CASKDRVLDYGYTF. Drawing the rest from reference TRBV2 and TRBJ1-2, the complete variable domain is EPEVTQTPSHQVTQMGQEVILRCVPISNHLYFYWYRQILGQKVEFLVSFYNNEISEKSEIFDDQFSVERPDGSNFTLKIRSTKLEDSAMYFCASKDRVLDYGYTFGSGTRLTVV.